These 21 T cell receptor beta chains were all obtained from the same sample, sequenced in a study of blood T cell repertoires in COVID-19. This table comes from immunoSEQ multiplex PCR, and its TCRdb copy is limited to in-frame clones, with some not included. The table has around 95,000 clones, 85% seen once; the top ten hold more than 10%. Material: peripheral blood. Receptor source: a human donor in a cohort sampled during active COVID-19.

The rearrangement joins TRBV7-2 to TRBJ1-3, with D hard to call. Germline CDR1 and CDR2: SGHTA and FQGNSA. The CDR3 runs to 16 residues. V shed 1 base and J shed 0 bases, with 10 bases lying between them. CDR3 amino acids: CASSLGRYSSGNTIYF. CDR3 DNA sequence: TGTGCCAGCAGCTTAGGCAGATATTCCTCTGGAAACACCATATATTTT.

The chain uses TRBV25-1 and TRBJ2-7; D possibly corresponds to TRBD2 (7 bases). V was pared by 3 bases and J by 6 bases, with 9 bases between. This CDR3 region has 12 residues. CDR1 is MGHDK, CDR2 SYGVNS, per germline. Written as DNA, the CDR3 is TGTGCCAGCAGTGAGGCGGGGGCCGAGCAGTACTTC. This codes for CASSEAGAEQYF.

This clone has more than one count but fewer than ten. V gene TRBV29-1 combines with J gene TRBJ1-2; D gene uncertain. V dropped 5 bases and J dropped 0 bases, with 13 bases sitting between them. The CDR3 consists of 14 residues. Germline V gene lookup returns CDR1 SQVTM and CDR2 ANQGSEA. CDR3 amino acids: CSVSMTGSNYGYTF. CDR3 coding DNA: TGCAGCGTTAGCATGACTGGATCTAACTATGGCTACACCTTC.

The chain couples TRBV20-1 to TRBJ1-6; D not certain. The CDR3 covers 14 residues. Trimming removed 3 bases from V and 6 bases from J, with 12 bases in between. Germline V gives CDR1 DFQATT, CDR2 SNEGSKA (reference sequence). For the CDR3, the DNA is TGCAGTGCTAGTTTAACGGGATTTAATTCACCCCTCCACTTT. Protein product: CSASLTGFNSPLHF.

This chain uses TRBV18 with TRBJ1-1; the D is unclear. This CDR3 is built from 14 residues. Trimming cost V 2 bases and J 1 base, with 8 bases left between them. CDR1 is KGHSH, CDR2 LQKENI, per germline. The CDR3 DNA reads as TGTGCCAGCTCACCAGGCAGGTCGAACACTGAAGCTTTCTTT. Residues: CASSPGRSNTEAFF.

This chain links TRBV4-1 with TRBJ1-3; D perhaps matches TRBD1 (6 bases). Germline V gives CDR1 MGHRA, CDR2 YSYEKL. The CDR3 is 15 amino acids. Trimming left V 3 bases short and J 2 bases short, with 11 bases between. The CDR3 spells CASSQIQGAGNTIYF. CDR3 nucleotide sequence: TGCGCCAGCAGCCAGATACAGGGAGCTGGAAACACCATATATTTT.

The chain couples TRBV6-2 or TRBV6-3 to TRBJ2-2, with a possible D match to TRBD2 (6 bases). Between the trimmed V and J ends, which lost 6 bases and 5 bases, there was a span of 13 bases. The germline V gene has CDR1 MNHEY and CDR2 SVGEGT. CDR3 length equals 14 residues. The CDR3 reads CASSSGTPTGELFF. The CDR3 DNA sequence: TGTGCCAGCAGCTCCGGGACTCCTACCGGGGAGCTGTTTTTT.

V and J are TRBV5-1 and TRBJ2-2, with a tentative D call TRBD2 (5 bases). Germline V gives CDR1 SGHRS, CDR2 YFSETQ. The CDR3 contains 16 residues. Trimming pared 4 bases from V and 1 base from J, leaving 14 bases between. CDR3 nucleotides: TGCGCCAGCAGCGTTTTCGGGATAGGGAACACCGGGGAGCTGTTTTTT. Its protein product is CASSVFGIGNTGELFF.

The chain employs TRBV9 and TRBJ2-3, with 16 positions matching TRBD2. J was trimmed by 6 bases and V by 1 base; bases with no gene match: 8. The germline CDR1 and CDR2 sequences are SGDLS and YYNGEE. The CDR3 has 18 residues. The chain's CDR3 is CASSVTRPGLAGGDTQYF. As DNA, the CDR3 is TGTGCCAGCAGCGTAACTCGCCCGGGACTAGCGGGAGGGGATACGCAGTATTTT. The full variable domain, completed using reference TRBV9 and TRBJ2-3, is DSGVTQTPKHLITATGQRVTLRCSPRSGDLSVYWYQQSLDQGLQFLIQYYNGEERAKGNILERFSAQQFPDLHSELNLSSLELGDSALYFCASSVTRPGLAGGDTQYFGPGTRLTVL.

J is TRBJ2-5 and V is TRBV27; weak D call: TRBD2 (5 bases). This CDR3 spans 13 amino acids. Germline V gene lookup returns CDR1 MNHEY and CDR2 SMNVEV (reference sequence). Trimming shortened V by 6 bases and J by 5 bases, and 13 bases separated the two germline ends. The CDR3: CASSRTLQETQYF. The CDR3 DNA reads TGTGCCAGCAGCCGGACTCTCCAGGAGACCCAGTACTTC.

The V and J genes are TRBV10-3 and TRBJ1-4, with TRBD1 as a possible D gene (5 bases). The CDR3 length is 14 residues. Germline CDR1 and CDR2: ENHRY and SYGVKD. V dropped 5 bases and J dropped 5 bases, with 12 bases sitting between them. CDR3 nucleotides: TGTGCCATCAGTCGGGGGTTAGCGAATGAAAAACTGTTTTTT. Amino acid sequence: CAISRGLANEKLFF.

This sequence joins TRBV6-2 or TRBV6-3 and TRBJ1-6; tentatively, D is TRBD1 (5 bases). Germline V lookup: CDR1 MNHEY, CDR2 SVGEGT. Trimming left V 0 bases short and J 3 bases short, with 9 bases between. The CDR3 has 16 residues. CDR3 region: CASSYSQGVYNSPLHF. Written as DNA, the CDR3 is TGTGCCAGCAGTTACTCCCAGGGCGTCTATAATTCACCCCTCCACTTT.

V and J are TRBV12-3 or TRBV12-4 and TRBJ1-2; no definite D call. The V end was cut by 5 bases, the J end by 7 bases, with 14 bases between. The CDR3 length is 13 residues. The CDR3 nucleotides are TGTGCCAGCAGTCAAACAAGCGAACGTGGCTACACCTTC. This encodes CASSQTSERGYTF.

The chain joins TRBV10-1 to TRBJ2-1; TRBD2 matches 11 bases. The germline V gene encodes CDR1 WNHNN and CDR2 SYGVQD (reference sequence). This CDR3 region has 16 residues. Losses at the gene ends were 6 bases for V and 9 bases for J; bases not matched to a gene: 13. The CDR3 spells CASSPRVSGGASEQFF. DNA for the CDR3: TGCGCCAGCAGCCCCCGCGTTAGCGGGGGGGCCAGTGAGCAGTTCTTC.

The chain carries TRBV5-1 and TRBJ2-7; a weak D match, TRBD1 (7 bases). This CDR3 is built from 15 residues. V lost 1 base, J lost 2 bases, and 13 bases lay in between. Looked up from germline, CDR1 is SGHRS and CDR2 is YFSETQ. The CDR3 here is CASSLKQGTPYEQYF. The CDR3 nucleotides are TGCGCCAGCAGCTTGAAACAGGGGACTCCCTACGAGCAGTACTTC.

V gene TRBV7-6 combines with J gene TRBJ1-3; D is possibly TRBD1 (6 bases). Germline CDR1 SGHVS, CDR2 FNYEAQ. V dropped 1 base and J dropped 2 bases, with 9 bases sitting between them. This CDR3 is 15 amino acids long. The DNA for the CDR3 is TGTGCCAGCAGCTTAGTACAGGGACCTGGAAACACCATATATTTT. Protein sequence: CASSLVQGPGNTIYF.

The rearrangement joins TRBV7-9 to TRBJ2-1; 7 positions agree with TRBD2. The V gene end was trimmed by 5 bases and the J gene end by 5 bases; junction bases not matched to a gene: 6. Germline V lookup: CDR1 SEHNR, CDR2 FQNEAQ (reference sequence). This CDR3 comprises 14 residues. CDR3 bases: TGTGCCAGCAGCCCCGGGCTAGCGGACAATGAGCAGTTCTTC. Translating it yields CASSPGLADNEQFF. Based on the CDR3 plus reference TRBV7-9 and TRBJ2-1, the full variable domain is DTGVSQNPRHKITKRGQNVTFRCDPISEHNRLYWYRQTLGQGPEFLTYFQNEAQLEKSRLLSDRFSAERPKGSFSTLEIQRTEQGDSAMYLCASSPGLADNEQFFGPGTRLTVL.

V is TRBV5-1 and J is TRBJ2-7; 8 bases are a match to TRBD1. Germline V gene lookup returns CDR1 SGHRS and CDR2 YFSETQ. This CDR3 comprises 16 residues. With V trimmed by 3 bases and J by 5 bases, 13 bases remained unmatched. CDR3 in DNA: TGCGCCAGCAGCTCGAACCAACAGGGGGTAAGAAACGAGCAGTACTTC. As protein: CASSSNQQGVRNEQYF.

A few counts support this clone. This rearrangement joins TRBV3-1 (or the pseudogene TRBV3-2) to TRBJ1-6, with TRBD1 matching 8 bases. The CDR3 length is 20 residues. Germline loops: CDR1 LGHDT, CDR2 YNNKEL (reference sequence). The ends lost 3 bases at V and 0 bases at J; junction bases unmatched: 13. CDR3 DNA sequence: TGTGCCAGCAGCCACCCCGGACAGGGATCCGTACACTCCTATAATTCACCCCTCCACTTT. It encodes CASSHPGQGSVHSYNSPLHF.

The chain combines TRBV9 with TRBJ2-5; maybe TRBD2 (5 bases). The J call may be mistaken, given a closer DNA end match to TRBJ2-7. CDR1 is SGDLS, CDR2 YYNGEE, per germline. CDR3 length: 14 residues. The CDR3: CASSSRTHTYEQYF. In DNA form, the CDR3 reads TGTGCCAGCAGCTCACGGACTCACACCTACGAGCAGTACTTC.

V gene TRBV11-2 combines with J gene TRBJ1-1; D is unclear. CDR1 and CDR2 (germline): SGHAT, FQNNGV. Trimming left V 4 bases short and J 5 bases short, with 17 bases between. There are 15 residues in the CDR3. CDR3 sequence: CASSSPGRPGTEAFF. The CDR3 coding sequence is TGTGCCAGCAGCTCCCCAGGTCGGCCTGGGACTGAAGCTTTCTTT.